This T cell receptor beta chain came from a study of OX40 agonist ivuxolimab in advanced cancers. At the level of the study: People who had prior anti-PD-1, anti-PD-L1 or anti-CTLA-4 therapy could take part, and around 40% had some.

The data were produced by immunoSEQ multiplex PCR, yet TCRdb's version contains in-frame clones alone and is incomplete. In the table there are over 10,000 clones, 84% of which are singletons. Germline CDR1 and CDR2: SGDLS and YYNGEE. This CDR3 contains 15 residues. V gave up 3 bases and J gave up 5 bases; unmatched junction bases: 6. Points on this clone: Antigen specificity is unknown.

Study-wide points: In CD8+ T cells, expanded clones were on average more numerous than in CD4+.

This material consisted of CD4+ or CD8+ T cells sorted from blood, taken in a trial of the OX40 agonist ivuxolimab. The V and J genes are TRBV9 and TRBJ2-5, with 11 bases matching TRBD2. The TCR was taken from an adult with an advanced solid tumor such as melanoma, head and neck, liver or kidney cancer. The CDR3 region has the DNA TGTGCCAGCAGCGATAGCGGGGGGGCCCTGGAGACCCAGTACTTC. It specifies CASSDSGGALETQYF. The whole variable domain, filled in from reference TRBV9 and TRBJ2-5, reads DSGVTQTPKHLITATGQRVTLRCSPRSGDLSVYWYQQSLDQGLQFLIQYYNGEERAKGNILERFSAQQFPDLHSELNLSSLELGDSALYFCASSDSGGALETQYFGPGTRLLVL.